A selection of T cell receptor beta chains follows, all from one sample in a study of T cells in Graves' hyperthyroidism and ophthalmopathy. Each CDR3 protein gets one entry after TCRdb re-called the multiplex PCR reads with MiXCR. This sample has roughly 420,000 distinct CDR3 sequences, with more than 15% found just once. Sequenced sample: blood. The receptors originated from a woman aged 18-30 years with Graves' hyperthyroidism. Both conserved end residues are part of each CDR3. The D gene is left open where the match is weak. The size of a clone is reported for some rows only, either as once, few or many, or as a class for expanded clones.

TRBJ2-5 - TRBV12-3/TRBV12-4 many TGTGCCAGCAGTTTTAGGCCCCGAGAGACCCAGTACTTC CASSFRPRETQYF
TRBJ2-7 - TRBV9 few TGTGCCAGCAGCGTAGTTGAGGACTCGTCCTACGAGCAGTACTTC CASSVVEDSSYEQYF
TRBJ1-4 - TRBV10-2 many TGCGCCAGCAGGGCAGGTATTAGGGATGAAAAACTGTTTTTT CASRAGIRDEKLFF
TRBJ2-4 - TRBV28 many TGTGCCAGCAGTACAGGGTCGGAAGCCAAAAACATTCAGTACTTC CASSTGSEAKNIQYF
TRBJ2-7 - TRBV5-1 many TGCGCCAGCAGCTTGTTATGGGACATAAACTCCTACGAGCAGTACTTC CASSLLWDINSYEQYF
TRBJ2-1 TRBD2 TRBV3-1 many TGTGCCAGCAGCCCAGAAGCGGGGGGGCCTTTGGATGAGCAGTTCTTC CASSPEAGGPLDEQFF
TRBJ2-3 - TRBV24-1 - TGTGCCACCAGCCCCCCCGGAGCGAAAGGGGGTACGCAGTATTTT CATSPPGAKGGTQYF
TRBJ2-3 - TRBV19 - TGTGCCAGTAGTGGGGTTTTCACTAGCACAGATACGCAGTATTTT CASSGVFTSTDTQYF
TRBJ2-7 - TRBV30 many TGTGCCTGGATGTCGGACGTAGACTACGAGCAGTACTTC CAWMSDVDYEQYF
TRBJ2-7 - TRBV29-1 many TGCAGCGTTGCTGGAGCCACCTACGAGCAGTACTTC CSVAGATYEQYF
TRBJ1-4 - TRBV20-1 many TGCAGTGCAGGAGGTTCTAATGAAAAACTGTTTTTT CSAGGSNEKLFF